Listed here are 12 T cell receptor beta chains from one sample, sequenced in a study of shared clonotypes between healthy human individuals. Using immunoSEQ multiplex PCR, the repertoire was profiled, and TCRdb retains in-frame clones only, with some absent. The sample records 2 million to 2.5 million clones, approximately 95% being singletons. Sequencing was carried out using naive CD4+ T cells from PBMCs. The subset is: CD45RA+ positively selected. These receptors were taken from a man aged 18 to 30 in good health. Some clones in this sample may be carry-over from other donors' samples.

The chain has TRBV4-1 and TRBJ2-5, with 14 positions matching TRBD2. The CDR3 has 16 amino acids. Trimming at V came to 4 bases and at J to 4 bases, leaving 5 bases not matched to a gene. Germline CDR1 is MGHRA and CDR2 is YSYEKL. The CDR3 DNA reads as TGCGCCAGCAGCCCGGGGACTAGCGGGAGAATAGAGACCCAGTACTTC. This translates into CASSPGTSGRIETQYF.

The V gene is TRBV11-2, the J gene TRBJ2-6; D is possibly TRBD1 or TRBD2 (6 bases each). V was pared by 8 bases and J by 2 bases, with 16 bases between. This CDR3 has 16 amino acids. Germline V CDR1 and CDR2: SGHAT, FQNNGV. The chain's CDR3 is CASRPGDFAGANVLTF. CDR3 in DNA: TGTGCCAGCCGGCCAGGGGACTTTGCTGGGGCCAACGTCCTGACTTTC.

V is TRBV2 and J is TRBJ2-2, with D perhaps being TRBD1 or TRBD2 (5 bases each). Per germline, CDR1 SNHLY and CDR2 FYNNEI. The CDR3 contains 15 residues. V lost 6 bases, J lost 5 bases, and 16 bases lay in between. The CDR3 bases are TGTGCCAGCAGGGGGCCGGGACCCAATACCGGGGAGCTGTTTTTT. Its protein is CASRGPGPNTGELFF.

CDR3 protein: CASNSNGPNEKLFF. The DNA for the CDR3 is TGCGCCAGCAACTCAAATGGGCCTAATGAAAAACTGTTTTTT. This chain connects TRBV5-1 to TRBJ1-4; D is undetermined. CDR1 and CDR2 (germline): SGHRS, YFSETQ. The ends were cut back, 6 bases at V and 3 bases at J, with 12 bases in the middle. The CDR3 sequence is 14 residues long.

The chain's CDR3 is CASSSKEPGNTIYF. The CDR3 nucleotides are TGTGCCAGCAGCTCTAAGGAGCCTGGAAACACCATATATTTT. V gene TRBV7-9 combines with J gene TRBJ1-3; no firm D call. Germline V gene data show CDR1 as SEHNR and CDR2 as FQNEAQ (reference sequence). V lost 4 bases, J lost 2 bases, and 9 bases lay in between. The CDR3 has 14 amino acids.

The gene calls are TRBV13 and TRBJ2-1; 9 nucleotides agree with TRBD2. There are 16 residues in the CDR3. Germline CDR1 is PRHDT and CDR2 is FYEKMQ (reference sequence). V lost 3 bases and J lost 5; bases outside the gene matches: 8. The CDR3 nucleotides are TGTGCCAGCAGCTTGTACCGGACTAGCGCGAACAATGAGCAGTTCTTC. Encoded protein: CASSLYRTSANNEQFF.

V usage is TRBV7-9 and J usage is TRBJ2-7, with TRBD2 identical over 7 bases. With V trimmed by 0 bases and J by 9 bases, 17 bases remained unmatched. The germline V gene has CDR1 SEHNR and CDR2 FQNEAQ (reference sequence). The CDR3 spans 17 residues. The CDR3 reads CASSLALASGRASPQYF. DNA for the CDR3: TGTGCCAGCAGCTTAGCACTAGCGTCTGGCCGTGCCTCTCCGCAGTACTTC. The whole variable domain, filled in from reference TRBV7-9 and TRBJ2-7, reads DTGVSQNPRHKITKRGQNVTFRCDPISEHNRLYWYRQTLGQGPEFLTYFQNEAQLEKSRLLSDRFSAERPKGSFSTLEIQRTEQGDSAMYLCASSLALASGRASPQYFGPGTRLTVT.

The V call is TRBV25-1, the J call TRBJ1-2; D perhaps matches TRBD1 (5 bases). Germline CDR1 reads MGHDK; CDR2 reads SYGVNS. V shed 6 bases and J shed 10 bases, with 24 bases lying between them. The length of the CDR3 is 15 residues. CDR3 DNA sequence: TGTGCCAGCAGCATGGCGAAGAGCGGCAGGGCAGACTACACCTTC. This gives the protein CASSMAKSGRADYTF.

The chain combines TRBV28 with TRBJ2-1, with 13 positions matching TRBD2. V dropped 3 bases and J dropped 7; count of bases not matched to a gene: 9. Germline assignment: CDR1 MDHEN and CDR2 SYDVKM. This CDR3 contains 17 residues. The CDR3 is CASSLVTSGRRKNEQFF. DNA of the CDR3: TGTGCCAGCAGTTTGGTGACTAGCGGGAGGAGGAAGAATGAGCAGTTCTTC.

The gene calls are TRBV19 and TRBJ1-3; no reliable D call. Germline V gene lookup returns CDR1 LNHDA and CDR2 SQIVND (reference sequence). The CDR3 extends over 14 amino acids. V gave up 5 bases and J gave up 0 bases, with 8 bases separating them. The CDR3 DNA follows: TGTGCCAGTAGTCTTCGAAGCTCTGGAAACACCATATATTTT. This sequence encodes CASSLRSSGNTIYF.

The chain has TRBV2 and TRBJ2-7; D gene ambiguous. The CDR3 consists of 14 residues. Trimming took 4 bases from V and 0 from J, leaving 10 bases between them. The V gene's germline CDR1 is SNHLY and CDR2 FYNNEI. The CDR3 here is CASSGRRDSYEQYF. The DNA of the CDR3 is TGTGCCAGCAGTGGCCGTAGGGACTCCTACGAGCAGTACTTC.

The CDR3, as DNA: TGTGCCAGCAGCCCCACCCCGTGGGGGGGAAGCAATCAGCCCCAGCATTTT. It is translated as CASSPTPWGGSNQPQHF. V is TRBV2 and J is TRBJ1-5; D might be TRBD1 (5 bases). CDR3 size: 17 residues. V was clipped by 6 bases and J by 1 base, with 19 bases between them. Germline CDR1 and CDR2: SNHLY and FYNNEI.